A single sample gave rise to the 22 T cell receptor beta chains below, sequenced in a study of spatial heterogeneity in lung cancer. TCRdb reprocessed the 5' RACE reads with MiXCR, giving one entry per CDR3 protein. The table shows about 43,000 distinct CDR3 sequences, with 20% to 25% occurring only once. Time point: blood at routine non-recurrence follow-up after resection. This sample comprised PBMCs, obtained at follow-up. These receptors all stem from a female donor with early-stage non-small cell lung cancer.

This clonotype occurred many times. The CDR3 DNA sequence: TGTGCCAGCAGCCAAGTTACCGATACGCAGTATTTT. Amino acids: CASSQVTDTQYF. The chain has TRBV3-1 and TRBJ2-3; D not certain. The germline V gene encodes CDR1 LGHDT and CDR2 YNNKEL (reference sequence). The V and J ends lost 1 base and 6 bases respectively, with 5 bases between them. The CDR3 contains 12 residues.

This clonotype was found many times. V gene TRBV18 combines with J gene TRBJ2-7; D is uncertain. The CDR3 spans 12 residues. V gave up 3 bases and J gave up 2 bases, with 5 bases separating them. Germline V gene lookup returns CDR1 KGHSH and CDR2 LQKENI. CDR3 in DNA: TGTGCCAGCTCACCCGTAGCCTACGAGCAGTACTTC. It yields the protein CASSPVAYEQYF.

V is TRBV29-1 and J is TRBJ2-1, with D possibly matching TRBD1 (5 bases). V lost 8 bases, J lost 5 bases, and 10 bases lay in between. The CDR3 length is 11 residues. Germline values: CDR1 SQVTM, CDR2 ANQGSEA. The CDR3 spells CSTGRDNEQFF. The CDR3 nucleotides read TGCAGCACAGGACGTGACAATGAGCAGTTCTTC.

This clonotype came up many times. J is TRBJ2-3 and V is TRBV6-2 or TRBV6-3, with 14 bases fitting TRBD2. CDR3 length: 23 residues. With 2 bases clipped from V and 0 bases from J, the junction kept 19 bases outside the gene matches. Germline CDR1 MNHEY, CDR2 SVGEGT. CDR3 coding DNA: TGTGCCAGCAGTTACGCAGCCGCCGGGACTAGCGGGAGTGCCCTTACTAGCACAGATACGCAGTATTTT. Translated: CASSYAAAGTSGSALTSTDTQYF.

The J gene is TRBJ2-5, the V gene TRBV15, with a possible D match to TRBD2 (5 bases). The CDR3 covers 13 residues. Germline CDR1 and CDR2: LNHNV and YYDKDF (reference sequence). V was cut by 3 bases and J by 1 base, with 6 bases left in between. CDR3 in DNA: TGTGCCACCAGCAGGGACTTCCAAGAGACCCAGTACTTC. Encoded protein: CATSRDFQETQYF.

V usage is TRBV7-3 and J usage is TRBJ2-5; either TRBD1 or TRBD2 may supply D (5 bases each). Germline V CDR1 and CDR2: SGHTA, FQGTGA. The germline V and J ends were trimmed by 3 bases and 5 bases, with 10 bases remaining between them. The CDR3 has 13 amino acids. The CDR3 spells CASSLGTGETQYF. Written as DNA, the CDR3 is TGTGCCAGCAGCTTGGGGACGGGGGAGACCCAGTACTTC.

This clonotype was seen a single time. The chain has TRBV5-1 and TRBJ1-1; no clear D. The CDR3 loop spans 15 amino acids. V gave up 2 bases and J gave up 2 bases, with 13 bases separating them. CDR1 is SGHRS and CDR2 is YFSETQ in the germline V gene. The CDR3 spells CASSFSTTVNTEAFF. CDR3 DNA: TGCGCCAGCAGCTTTTCGACGACGGTTAACACTGAAGCTTTCTTT. Combining the CDR3 with reference TRBV5-1 and TRBJ1-1 gives the whole variable domain KAGVTQTPRYLIKTRGQQVTLSCSPISGHRSVSWYQQTPGQGLQFLFEYFSETQRNKGNFPGRFSGRQFSNSRSEMNVSTLELGDSALYLCASSFSTTVNTEAFFGQGTRLTVV.

The chain links TRBV19 to TRBJ2-2; 7 bases align to TRBD1. Germline V gene sequence: CDR1 LNHDA, CDR2 SQIVND (reference sequence). CDR3 size: 14 residues. With 3 bases clipped from V and 4 bases from J, the junction kept 2 bases outside the gene matches. In DNA form, the CDR3 reads TGTGCCAGTAGTATTCAGGGGGTCACCGGGGAGCTGTTTTTT. As protein: CASSIQGVTGELFF.

This clonotype has just one count. The chain links TRBV12-3 or TRBV12-4 to TRBJ1-5, with TRBD1 identical over 7 bases. The J segment lost 3 bases and the V segment lost 6 bases, leaving 8 bases of the junction unmatched. The CDR3 consists of 15 residues. The CDR3 spells CASSYGTALNQPQHF. In DNA form, the CDR3 reads TGTGCCAGCAGCTACGGGACAGCCCTCAATCAGCCCCAGCATTTT.

The chain is built from TRBV4-1 and TRBJ2-7; D possibly matches TRBD1 or TRBD2 (7 bases each). Per the germline V gene, CDR1 is MGHRA and CDR2 is YSYEKL. This CDR3 has 19 residues. Trimming pared 0 bases from V and 2 bases from J, leaving 23 bases between. CDR3 sequence: CASSQDLGGDSTLAYEQYV. The CDR3 DNA reads as TGCGCCAGCAGCCAAGACTTGGGAGGGGACAGCACTTTGGCCTACGAGCAGTACGTC.

The chain is built from TRBV7-6 and TRBJ1-5; D not resolved. Per the germline V gene, CDR1 is SGHVS and CDR2 is FNYEAQ. The CDR3 contains 16 residues. V gave up 5 bases and J gave up 5 bases, with 19 bases separating them. The CDR3 DNA is TGTGCCAGCAGCCCAGGCGGAGTGACATTGTATCAGCCCCAGCATTTT. This sequence encodes CASSPGGVTLYQPQHF. Full variable domain (rest looked up from reference TRBV7-6 and TRBJ1-5): GAGVSQSPRYKVTKRGQDVALRCDPISGHVSLYWYRQALGQGPEFLTYFNYEAQQDKSGLPNDRFSAERPEGSISTLTIQRTEQRDSAMYRCASSPGGVTLYQPQHFGDGTRLSIL.

The chain employs TRBV11-2 and TRBJ1-2; TRBD1 matches at 10 bases. The CDR3 is 17 amino acids. Germline CDR1 and CDR2: SGHAT and FQNNGV. Trimming took 5 bases from V and 0 from J; bases not matched to a gene: 9. CDR3 sequence: CASSRTPGQGTNYGYTF. The CDR3 coding sequence is TGTGCCAGCAGCAGGACCCCGGGACAGGGGACTAACTATGGCTACACCTTC. Filled out from reference TRBV11-2 and TRBJ1-2, the complete variable domain reads EAGVAQSPRYKIIEKRQSVAFWCNPISGHATLYWYQQILGQGPKLLIQFQNNGVVDDSQLPKDRFSAERLKGVDSTLKIQPAKLEDSAVYLCASSRTPGQGTNYGYTFGSGTRLTVV.

The chain couples TRBV28 to TRBJ2-7; 9 bases line up with TRBD1. From germline, CDR1 is MDHEN and CDR2 SYDVKM. The CDR3 spans 17 residues. V trimming: 4 bases; J trimming: 4 bases; junction bases outside the gene matches: 14. CDR3 sequence: CASSSLRRDRDLYEQYV. The CDR3 coding sequence is TGTGCCAGCAGTTCGCTCCGCCGGGACAGGGACCTATACGAGCAGTACGTC.

This clonotype was seen only a few times. The CDR3 bases are TGTGCCAGCAGCCGCTCTAGGTCTGGGGCCAACGTCCTGACTTTC. Protein: CASSRSRSGANVLTF. The V call is TRBV6-1, the J call TRBJ2-6; D gene uncertain. The germline gives CDR1 MNHNS, CDR2 SASEGT. V lost 6 bases and J lost 1, with 10 bases in between. CDR3 length: 15 amino acids.

This clonotype is medium-sized (0.01 to 0.1%). The chain employs TRBV15 and TRBJ2-3; 10 bases line up with TRBD1. This CDR3 region has 16 residues. Germline V gene data show CDR1 as LNHNV and CDR2 as YYDKDF (reference sequence). Unmatched junction bases numbered 1, after V lost 1 base and J lost 0 bases. CDR3 protein: CATSRGQGASTDTQYF. The DNA for the CDR3 is TGTGCCACCAGCAGAGGACAGGGGGCTAGCACAGATACGCAGTATTTT.

This clonotype was counted a few times. V gene TRBV5-1 combines with J gene TRBJ2-5; TRBD2 agrees at 8 bases. Trimming cost V 0 bases and J 1 base; bases outside gene matches: 5. Per the germline V gene, CDR1 is SGHRS and CDR2 is YFSETQ. The CDR3 loop spans 16 amino acids. The CDR3 coding sequence is TGCGCCAGCAGCTTGGAGGTAGCGGGATCCCAAGAGACCCAGTACTTC. It specifies CASSLEVAGSQETQYF.

The J gene is TRBJ1-1, the V gene TRBV20-1; D unclear. Per the germline V gene, CDR1 is DFQATT and CDR2 is SNEGSKA (reference sequence). This CDR3 comprises 14 residues. Trimming removed 0 bases from V and 2 bases from J, with 10 bases in between. The CDR3 loop is CSARDPRENTEAFF. The CDR3 DNA follows: TGCAGTGCTAGAGATCCCCGGGAAAACACTGAAGCTTTCTTT.

The sample holds many counts of this clonotype. This chain joins TRBV7-3 and TRBJ2-1; either TRBD1 or TRBD2 may supply D (5 bases each). Germline loops: CDR1 SGHTA, CDR2 FQGTGA. V was pared by 4 bases and J by 6 bases, with 16 bases between. The CDR3 has 15 residues. In DNA, the CDR3 is TGTGCCAGCAGCTCCCTGGGGGACCTGGTCAATGAGCAGTTCTTC. It encodes CASSSLGDLVNEQFF.

In its sample, this clonotype was seen a few times. The rearrangement links TRBV7-8 to TRBJ2-6; TRBD2 might be the D (6 bases). This CDR3 has 13 amino acids. Germline V gene data show CDR1 as SGHVS and CDR2 as FQNEAQ. The V end was cut by 9 bases, the J end by 4 bases, with 10 bases between. CDR3 nucleotides: TGTGCCAGTGGGAGGACCGGGGCCAACGTCCTGACTTTC. Its protein product is CASGRTGANVLTF.

This rearrangement joins TRBV7-6 to TRBJ2-5, with 10 nucleotides matching TRBD2. V lost 5 bases, J lost 4 bases, and 19 bases stayed unmatched. The germline V gene has CDR1 SGHVS and CDR2 FNYEAQ. The CDR3 length is 19 residues. The CDR3 bases are TGTGCCAGCAGCCGGAAAACTTTCTTAGCGGGAGGTGTGGGAGAGACCCAGTACTTC. Protein sequence: CASSRKTFLAGGVGETQYF.

This clonotype was found many times. J is TRBJ1-1 and V is TRBV29-1, with D tentatively TRBD1 (6 bases). CDR1 and CDR2 from the germline V gene are SQVTM and ANQGSEA. The CDR3 is 17 amino acids. V gave up 0 bases and J gave up 0 bases, with 17 bases separating them. The CDR3 sequence is CSVEDRRDTYMNTEAFF. Written as DNA, the CDR3 is TGCAGCGTTGAAGATCGCCGGGACACCTACATGAACACTGAAGCTTTCTTT.

The sample holds a few counts of this clonotype. The rearrangement joins TRBV20-1 to TRBJ2-7, with 7 bases matching TRBD2. From germline, CDR1 is DFQATT and CDR2 SNEGSKA (reference sequence). CDR3 length: 15 residues. V shed 2 bases, J shed 9 bases, and the junction held 16 bases outside the gene matches. The CDR3 DNA reads as TGCAGTGCTAGACCCCCCCGGGGGGAAGACGAAGGGCAGTACTTC. This translates into CSARPPRGEDEGQYF.